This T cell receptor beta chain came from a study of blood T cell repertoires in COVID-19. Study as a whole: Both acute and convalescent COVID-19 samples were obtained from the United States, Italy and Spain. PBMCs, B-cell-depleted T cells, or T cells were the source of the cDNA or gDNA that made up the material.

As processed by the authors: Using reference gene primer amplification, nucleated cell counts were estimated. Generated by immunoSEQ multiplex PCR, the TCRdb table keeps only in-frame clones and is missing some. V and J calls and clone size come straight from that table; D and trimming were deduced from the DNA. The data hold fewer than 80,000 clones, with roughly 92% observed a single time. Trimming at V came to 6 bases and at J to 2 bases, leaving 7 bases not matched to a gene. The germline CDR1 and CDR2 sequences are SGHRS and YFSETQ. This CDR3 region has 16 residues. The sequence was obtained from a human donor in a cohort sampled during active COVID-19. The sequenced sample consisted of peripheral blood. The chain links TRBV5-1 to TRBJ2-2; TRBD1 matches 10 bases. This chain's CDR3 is CASTDGTGDNTGELFF. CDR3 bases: TGCGCCAGCACCGACGGGACAGGGGATAACACCGGGGAGCTGTTTTTT.